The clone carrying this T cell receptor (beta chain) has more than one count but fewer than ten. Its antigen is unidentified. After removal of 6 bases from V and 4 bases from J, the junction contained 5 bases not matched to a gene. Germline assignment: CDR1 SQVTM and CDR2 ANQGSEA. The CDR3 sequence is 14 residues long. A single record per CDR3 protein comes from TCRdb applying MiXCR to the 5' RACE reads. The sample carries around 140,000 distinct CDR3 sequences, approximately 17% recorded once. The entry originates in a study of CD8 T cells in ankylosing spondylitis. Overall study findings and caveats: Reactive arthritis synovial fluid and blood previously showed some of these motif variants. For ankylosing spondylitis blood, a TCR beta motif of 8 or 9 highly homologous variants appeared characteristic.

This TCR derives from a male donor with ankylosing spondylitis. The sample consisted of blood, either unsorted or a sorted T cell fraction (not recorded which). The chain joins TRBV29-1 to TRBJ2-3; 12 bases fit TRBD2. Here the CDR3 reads CSVPGLAGPDTQYF. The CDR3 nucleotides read TGCAGCGTCCCGGGACTAGCGGGCCCAGATACGCAGTATTTT.